This T cell receptor beta chain was documented in a study of OX40 agonist ivuxolimab in advanced cancers. Turning to the study itself: People in dose escalation had one of these cancers: hepatocellular carcinoma, melanoma, renal cell or head and neck cancer. Partial responses were seen in three patients, one with hepatocellular carcinoma and two with cutaneous melanoma. Regarding the study as a whole: The work left the antigen specificity of expanded peripheral T cells undetermined.

Prior autoimmune disease or systemic immunosuppression barred patients. Clones were read by immunoSEQ multiplex PCR, and TCRdb kept only the in-frame ones, dropping some. The sample comprises around 72,000 clones, more than 65% of which are singletons, and about 5% rests with the top ten. On this clone itself: No antigen is known for it.

The CDR3 loop spans 15 amino acids. Germline CDR1 reads SGHVS; CDR2 reads FQNEAQ. V was pared by 5 bases and J by 3 bases, with 10 bases of the junction left unmatched. The V and J genes are TRBV7-8 and TRBJ2-7; 7 bases agree with TRBD1. This specimen was CD4+ or CD8+ T cells sorted from blood, taken in a trial of the OX40 agonist ivuxolimab. The TCR sequence derives from an adult with an advanced solid tumor such as melanoma, head and neck, liver or kidney cancer. The CDR3 protein is CASSILGTVFYEQYF. The CDR3 DNA sequence: TGTGCCAGCAGCATTCTTGGGACAGTGTTCTACGAGCAGTACTTC.